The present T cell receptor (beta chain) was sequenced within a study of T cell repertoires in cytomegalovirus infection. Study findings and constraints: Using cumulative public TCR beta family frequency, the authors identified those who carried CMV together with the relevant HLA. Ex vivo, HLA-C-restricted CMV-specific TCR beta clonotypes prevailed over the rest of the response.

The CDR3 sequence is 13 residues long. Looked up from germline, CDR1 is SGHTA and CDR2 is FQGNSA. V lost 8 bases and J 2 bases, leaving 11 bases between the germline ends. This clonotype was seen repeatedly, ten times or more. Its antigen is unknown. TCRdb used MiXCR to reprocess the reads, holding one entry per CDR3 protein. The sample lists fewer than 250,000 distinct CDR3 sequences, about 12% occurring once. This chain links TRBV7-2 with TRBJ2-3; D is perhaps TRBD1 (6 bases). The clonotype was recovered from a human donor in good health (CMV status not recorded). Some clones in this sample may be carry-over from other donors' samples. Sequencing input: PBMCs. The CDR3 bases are TGTGCCAGCGACACAGGGATCACAGATACGCAGTATTTT. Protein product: CASDTGITDTQYF.